These 8 T cell receptor beta chains originate from one sample sequenced in a study of blood T cell repertoires in COVID-19. The assay was immunoSEQ multiplex PCR, and TCRdb's table has in-frame clones only and misses some. The sample shows around 60,000 clones, approximately 86% of them seen only once. Specimen: peripheral blood. These receptor sequences come from a human donor in a cohort sampled during active COVID-19.

The chain recombines TRBV5-8 with TRBJ2-3; 9 bases match TRBD1. The CDR3 is 16 amino acids. V lost 5 bases, J lost 4 bases, and 11 bases stayed unmatched. Germline CDR1 and CDR2: SGHTS and YDEGEE. CDR3 protein: CASRMNRGRIADTQYF. CDR3 in DNA: TGTGCCAGCAGAATGAACAGGGGGCGCATCGCAGATACGCAGTATTTT.

This chain links TRBV5-8 with TRBJ2-2; 9 positions match TRBD1. Germline CDR1 SGHTS, CDR2 YDEGEE. The CDR3 is 15 amino acids. After removal of 1 base from V and 2 bases from J, the junction contained 0 bases not matched to a gene. DNA for the CDR3: TGTGCCAGCAGCTTGACAGGGGGCAACACCGGGGAGCTGTTTTTT. It encodes CASSLTGGNTGELFF. Based on the CDR3 plus reference TRBV5-8 and TRBJ2-2, the full variable domain is EAGVTQSPTHLIKTRGQQATLRCSPISGHTSVYWYQQALGLGLQFLLWYDEGEERNRGNFPPRFSGRQFPNYSSELNVNALELEDSALYLCASSLTGGNTGELFFGEGSRLTVL.

The CDR3 DNA is TGTGCCAGCAGTTTATGGCAGGGTTCCTACGAGCAGTACTTC. Protein sequence: CASSLWQGSYEQYF. The chain uses TRBV28 and TRBJ2-7, with a possible D match to TRBD1 (5 bases). Germline V gives CDR1 MDHEN, CDR2 SYDVKM. CDR3 length: 14 residues. Trimming removed 0 bases at V and 1 base at J, with 7 bases between.

The V call is TRBV27, the J call TRBJ1-1, with D perhaps TRBD1 (6 bases). The germline CDR1 and CDR2 sequences are MNHEY and SMNVEV (reference sequence). The CDR3 length is 13 residues. V lost 3 bases and J 7 bases, leaving 12 bases between the germline ends. CDR3 sequence: CASSFPEGGEAFF. CDR3 nucleotides: TGTGCCAGCAGTTTCCCCGAAGGGGGTGAAGCTTTCTTT.

This chain joins TRBV30 and TRBJ2-7; D call uncertain. CDR1 and CDR2 from the germline V gene are GTSNPN and SVGIG (reference sequence). Trimming pared 3 bases from V and 3 bases from J, leaving 15 bases between. The CDR3 is made up of 14 amino acids. CDR3 loop: CAWSGPDRGYEQYF. CDR3 bases: TGTGCCTGGAGCGGTCCTGATAGAGGCTACGAGCAGTACTTC.

DNA of the CDR3: TGTGCCAGCAGTCAACTAGCGGGAGGGCCCAATGAGCAGTTCTTC. This codes for CASSQLAGGPNEQFF. This chain connects TRBV6-5 to TRBJ2-1; 13 bases align to TRBD2. CDR1 is MNHEY, CDR2 SVGAGI, per germline. CDR3 length equals 15 residues. Unmatched junction bases numbered 4, after V lost 5 bases and J lost 6 bases.

J is TRBJ1-1 and V is TRBV7-9; TRBD1 matches 9 bases. With 4 bases clipped from V and 4 bases from J, the junction kept 7 bases outside the gene matches. Germline V lookup: CDR1 SEHNR, CDR2 FQNEAQ (reference sequence). The CDR3 contains 15 residues. CDR3 in amino acids: CASSSGQGKLTEAFF. Here the CDR3 DNA reads TGTGCCAGCAGCTCGGGACAGGGCAAACTCACTGAAGCTTTCTTT. The full variable domain, rest sourced from reference TRBV7-9 and TRBJ1-1, is DTGVSQNPRHKITKRGQNVTFRCDPISEHNRLYWYRQTLGQGPEFLTYFQNEAQLEKSRLLSDRFSAERPKGSFSTLEIQRTEQGDSAMYLCASSSGQGKLTEAFFGQGTRLTVV.

The V and J genes are TRBV19 and TRBJ2-1; 9 nucleotides line up with TRBD2. Germline loops: CDR1 LNHDA, CDR2 SQIVND (reference sequence). Trimming took 4 bases from V and 4 from J; bases not matched to a gene: 8. The CDR3 length is 16 residues. The CDR3 DNA reads as TGTGCCAGTAGTACCCGACTAGCGGCCTTATACAATGAGCAGTTCTTC. Translation gives CASSTRLAALYNEQFF.